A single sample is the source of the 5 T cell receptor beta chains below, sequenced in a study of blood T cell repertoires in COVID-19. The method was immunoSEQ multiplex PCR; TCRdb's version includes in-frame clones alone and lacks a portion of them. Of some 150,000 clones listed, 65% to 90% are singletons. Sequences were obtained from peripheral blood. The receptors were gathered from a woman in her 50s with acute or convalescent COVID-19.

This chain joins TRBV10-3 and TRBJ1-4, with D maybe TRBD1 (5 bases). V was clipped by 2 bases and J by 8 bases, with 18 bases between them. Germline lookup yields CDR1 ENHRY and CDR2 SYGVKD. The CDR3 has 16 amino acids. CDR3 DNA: TGTGCCATCAGTGAGATTTATATGCAGGGCCGAGAAAAACTGTTTTTT. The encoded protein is CAISEIYMQGREKLFF.

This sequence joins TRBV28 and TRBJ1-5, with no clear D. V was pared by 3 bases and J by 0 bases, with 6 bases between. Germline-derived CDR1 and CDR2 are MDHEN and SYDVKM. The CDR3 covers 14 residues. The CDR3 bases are TGTGCCAGCAGTTTTTCCTTTAGCAATCAGCCCCAGCATTTT. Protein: CASSFSFSNQPQHF.

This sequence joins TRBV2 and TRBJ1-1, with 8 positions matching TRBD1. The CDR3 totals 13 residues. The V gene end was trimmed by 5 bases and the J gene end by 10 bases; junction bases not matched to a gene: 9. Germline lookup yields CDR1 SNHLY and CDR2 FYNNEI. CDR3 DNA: TGTGCCAGCAGTACCCGGGACAGGAGTGGAGCTTTCTTT. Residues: CASSTRDRSGAFF.

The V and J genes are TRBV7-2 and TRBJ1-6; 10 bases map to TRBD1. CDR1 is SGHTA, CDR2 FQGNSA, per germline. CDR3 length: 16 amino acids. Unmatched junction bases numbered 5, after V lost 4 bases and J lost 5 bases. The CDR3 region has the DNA TGTGCCAGCAGCTCTCGGACAGGGGGAGATAATTCACCCCTCCACTTT. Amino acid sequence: CASSSRTGGDNSPLHF. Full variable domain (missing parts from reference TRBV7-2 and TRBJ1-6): GAGVSQSPSNKVTEKGKDVELRCDPISGHTALYWYRQSLGQGLEFLIYFQGNSAPDKSGLPSDRFSAERTGGSVSTLTIQRTQQEDSAVYLCASSSRTGGDNSPLHFGNGTRLTVT.

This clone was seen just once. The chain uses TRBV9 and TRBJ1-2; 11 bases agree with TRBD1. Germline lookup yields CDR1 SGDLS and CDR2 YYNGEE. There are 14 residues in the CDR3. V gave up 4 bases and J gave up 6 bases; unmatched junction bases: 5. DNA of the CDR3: TGTGCCAGCAGCTCGGGACAGGGGGTCGATGGCTACACCTTC. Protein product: CASSSGQGVDGYTF.